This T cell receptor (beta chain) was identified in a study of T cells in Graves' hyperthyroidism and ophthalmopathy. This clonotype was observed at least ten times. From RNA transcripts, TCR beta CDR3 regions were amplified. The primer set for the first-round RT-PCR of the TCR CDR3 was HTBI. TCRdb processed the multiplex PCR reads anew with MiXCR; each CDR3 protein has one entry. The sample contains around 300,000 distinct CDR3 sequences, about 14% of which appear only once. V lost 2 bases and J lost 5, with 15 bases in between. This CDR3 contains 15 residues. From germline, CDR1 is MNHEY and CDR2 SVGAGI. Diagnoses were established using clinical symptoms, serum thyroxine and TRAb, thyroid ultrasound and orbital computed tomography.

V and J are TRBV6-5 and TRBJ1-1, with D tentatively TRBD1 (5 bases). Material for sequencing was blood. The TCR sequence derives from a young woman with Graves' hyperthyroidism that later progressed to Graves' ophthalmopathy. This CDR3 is CASSYPQDTRTEAFF. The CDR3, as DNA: TGTGCCAGCAGTTACCCCCAGGACACGCGTACTGAAGCTTTCTTT.